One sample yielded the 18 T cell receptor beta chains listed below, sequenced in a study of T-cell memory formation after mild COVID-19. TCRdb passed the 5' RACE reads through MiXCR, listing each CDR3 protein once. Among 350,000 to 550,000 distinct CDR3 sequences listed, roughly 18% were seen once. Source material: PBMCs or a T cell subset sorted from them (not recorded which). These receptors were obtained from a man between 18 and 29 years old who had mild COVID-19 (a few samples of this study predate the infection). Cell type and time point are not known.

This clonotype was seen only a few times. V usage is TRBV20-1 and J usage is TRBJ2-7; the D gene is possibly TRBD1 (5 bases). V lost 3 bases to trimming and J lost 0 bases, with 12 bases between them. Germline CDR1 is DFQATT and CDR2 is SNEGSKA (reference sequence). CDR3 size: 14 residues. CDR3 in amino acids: CSASSRQSSYEQYF. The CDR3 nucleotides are TGCAGTGCTAGTTCTCGACAGTCCTCCTACGAGCAGTACTTC.

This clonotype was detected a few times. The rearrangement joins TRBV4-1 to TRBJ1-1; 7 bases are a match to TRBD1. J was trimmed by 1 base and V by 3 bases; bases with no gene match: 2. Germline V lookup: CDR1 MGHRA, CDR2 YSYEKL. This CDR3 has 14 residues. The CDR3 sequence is CASSHQGGNTEAFF. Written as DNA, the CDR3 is TGCGCCAGCAGCCACCAGGGGGGGAACACTGAAGCTTTCTTT.

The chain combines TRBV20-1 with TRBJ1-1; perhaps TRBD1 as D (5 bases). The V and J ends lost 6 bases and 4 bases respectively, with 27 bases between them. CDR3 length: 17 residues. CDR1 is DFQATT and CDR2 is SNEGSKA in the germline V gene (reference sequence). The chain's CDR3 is CSAPDRGGAPRSTEAFF. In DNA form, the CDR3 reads TGCAGTGCCCCAGACCGGGGGGGTGCCCCGCGAAGCACTGAAGCTTTCTTT.

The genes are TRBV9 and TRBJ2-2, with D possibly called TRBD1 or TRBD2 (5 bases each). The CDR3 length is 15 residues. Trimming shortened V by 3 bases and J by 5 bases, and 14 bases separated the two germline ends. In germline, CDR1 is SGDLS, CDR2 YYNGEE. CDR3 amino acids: CASSGGPGWTGELFF. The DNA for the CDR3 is TGTGCCAGCAGCGGGGGACCAGGATGGACCGGGGAGCTGTTTTTT.

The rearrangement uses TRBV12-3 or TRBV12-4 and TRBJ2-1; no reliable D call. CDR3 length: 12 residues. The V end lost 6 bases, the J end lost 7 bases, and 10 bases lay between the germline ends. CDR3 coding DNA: TGTGCCAGCAGACCCGGACGAAATGAGCAGTTCTTC. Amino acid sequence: CASRPGRNEQFF.

The CDR3 DNA reads TGTGCCAGCAGCACGAACAATGAGCAGTTCTTC. The encoded protein is CASSTNNEQFF. This chain uses TRBV12-3 or TRBV12-4 with TRBJ2-1, with D uncertain. V was shortened by 6 bases and J by 5 bases, with 5 bases between the two germline ends. The CDR3 consists of 11 residues.

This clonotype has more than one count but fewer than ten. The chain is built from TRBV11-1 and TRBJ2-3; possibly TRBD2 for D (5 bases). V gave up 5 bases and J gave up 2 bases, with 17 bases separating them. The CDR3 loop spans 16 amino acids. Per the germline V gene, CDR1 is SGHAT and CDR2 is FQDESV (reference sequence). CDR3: CASSQNGVQSTDTQYF. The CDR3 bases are TGTGCCAGCAGCCAAAACGGGGTCCAATCCACAGATACGCAGTATTTT.

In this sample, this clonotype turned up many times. For the CDR3, the DNA is TGTGCCAGCAGCTTCGGGCCCCTCACAGATACGCAGTATTTT. Its protein is CASSFGPLTDTQYF. The chain joins TRBV7-2 to TRBJ2-3; D unclear. Deletions cut 3 bases from V and 2 bases from J, with 9 bases between. CDR1 SGHTA and CDR2 FQGNSA come from the germline V gene. The CDR3 spans 14 residues. The full variable domain, in which reference TRBV7-2 and TRBJ2-3 provide the parts outside the CDR3, is GAGVSQSPSNKVTEKGKDVELRCDPISGHTALYWYRQSLGQGLEFLIYFQGNSAPDKSGLPSDRFSAERTGGSVSTLTIQRTQQEDSAVYLCASSFGPLTDTQYFGPGTRLTVL.

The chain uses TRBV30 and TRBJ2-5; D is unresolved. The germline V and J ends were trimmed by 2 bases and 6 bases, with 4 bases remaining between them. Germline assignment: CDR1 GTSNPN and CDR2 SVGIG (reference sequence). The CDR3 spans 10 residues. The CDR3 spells CAWSSQTQYF. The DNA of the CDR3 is TGTGCCTGGAGTTCCCAGACCCAGTACTTC.

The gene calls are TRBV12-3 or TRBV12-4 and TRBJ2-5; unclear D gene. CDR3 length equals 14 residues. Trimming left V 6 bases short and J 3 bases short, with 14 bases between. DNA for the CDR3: TGTGCCAGCAGGATAGGACCCTTGGAAGAGACCCAGTACTTC. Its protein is CASRIGPLEETQYF.

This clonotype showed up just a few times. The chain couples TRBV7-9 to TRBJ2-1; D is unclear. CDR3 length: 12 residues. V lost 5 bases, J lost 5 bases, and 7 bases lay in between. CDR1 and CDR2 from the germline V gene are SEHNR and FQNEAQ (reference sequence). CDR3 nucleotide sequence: TGTGCCAGCAGCGTCCTAGACAATGAGCAGTTCTTC. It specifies CASSVLDNEQFF.

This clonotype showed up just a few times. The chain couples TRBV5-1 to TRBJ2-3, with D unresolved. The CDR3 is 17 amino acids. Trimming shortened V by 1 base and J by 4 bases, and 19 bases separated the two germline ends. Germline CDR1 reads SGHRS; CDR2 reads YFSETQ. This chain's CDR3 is CASSLTVSRRPADTQYF. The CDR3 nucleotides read TGCGCCAGCAGCTTGACCGTTAGTCGGAGACCCGCAGATACGCAGTATTTT.

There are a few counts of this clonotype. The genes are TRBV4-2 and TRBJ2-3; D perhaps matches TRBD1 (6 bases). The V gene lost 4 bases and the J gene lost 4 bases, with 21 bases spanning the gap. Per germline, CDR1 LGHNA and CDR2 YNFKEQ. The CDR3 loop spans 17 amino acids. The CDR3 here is CASSRIIFRGRADTQYF. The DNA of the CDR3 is TGTGCCAGCAGCCGGATCATTTTCAGGGGCCGGGCAGATACGCAGTATTTT.

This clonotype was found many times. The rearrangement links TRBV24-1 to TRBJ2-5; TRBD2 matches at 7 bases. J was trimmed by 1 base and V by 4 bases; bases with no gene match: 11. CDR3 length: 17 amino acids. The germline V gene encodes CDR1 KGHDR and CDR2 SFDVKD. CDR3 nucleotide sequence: TGTGCCACCAGTGAGGGGGGGACCGGAAAACTCCAAGAGACCCAGTACTTC. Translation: CATSEGGTGKLQETQYF.

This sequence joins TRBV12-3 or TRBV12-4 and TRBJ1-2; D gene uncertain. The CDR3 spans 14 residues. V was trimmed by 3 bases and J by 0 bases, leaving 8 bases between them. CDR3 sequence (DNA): TGTGCCAGCAGTTTTGGTAGATCTAACTATGGCTACACCTTC. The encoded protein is CASSFGRSNYGYTF.

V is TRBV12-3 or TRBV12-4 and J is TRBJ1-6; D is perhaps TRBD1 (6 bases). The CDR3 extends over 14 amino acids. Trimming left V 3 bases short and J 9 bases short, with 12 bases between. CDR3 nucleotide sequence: TGTGCCAGCAGTTTTACCGGGACATTTTCACCCCTCCACTTT. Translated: CASSFTGTFSPLHF.

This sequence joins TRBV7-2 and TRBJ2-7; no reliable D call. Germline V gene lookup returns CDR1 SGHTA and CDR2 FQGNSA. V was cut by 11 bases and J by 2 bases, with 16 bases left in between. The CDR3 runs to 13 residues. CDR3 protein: CAVSDRGPYEQYF. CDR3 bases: TGTGCCGTCAGCGACCGAGGACCCTACGAGCAGTACTTC.

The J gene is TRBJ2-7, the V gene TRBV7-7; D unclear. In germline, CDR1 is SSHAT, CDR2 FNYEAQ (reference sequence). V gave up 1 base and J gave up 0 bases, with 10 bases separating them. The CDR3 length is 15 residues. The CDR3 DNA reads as TGTGCCAGCAGCTTAGAGGCTGGCAGCTCCTACGAGCAGTACTTC. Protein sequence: CASSLEAGSSYEQYF.